Each of the 27 T cell receptor beta chains below was sequenced from the same sample in a study of blood T cell repertoires in COVID-19 (dated by TCRdb to 2020 to 2022). The method was the immunoSEQ multiplex PCR assay. Held by TCRdb, this immuneACCESS table contains in-frame sequences only and omits some clones. Under half of the omission traces to an unresolved V gene where checked; the cause of the rest is unknown. The sample includes 200,000 to 250,000 clones, with approximately 88% observed a single time. The ten largest clones capture about a tenth of the sample. Sequencing was done on a sample of PBMCs or T cells enriched from blood (not recorded which). The receptors come from a man between 18 and 29 years old with acute COVID-19.

V gene TRBV28 combines with J gene TRBJ1-1; D possibly corresponds to TRBD1 (5 bases). The CDR3 is made up of 15 amino acids. V was clipped by 2 bases and J by 3 bases, with 13 bases between them. Per germline, CDR1 MDHEN and CDR2 SYDVKM. The CDR3 region is CASSLGGVLDTEAFF. The CDR3 bases are TGTGCCAGCAGTTTAGGGGGGGTATTGGACACTGAAGCTTTCTTT.

V gene TRBV5-1 combines with J gene TRBJ2-1; 7 bases agree with TRBD2. V lost 4 bases and J lost 9; bases outside the gene matches: 10. Germline CDR1 SGHRS, CDR2 YFSETQ. CDR3 length: 14 residues. CDR3 nucleotides: TGCGCCAGCAGCGGGGGTGGACTAGGCGGTGAGCAGTTCTTC. Translating gives CASSGGGLGGEQFF.

This chain connects TRBV7-8 to TRBJ1-1; TRBD1 matches 9 bases. J gave up 0 bases and V 5 bases, and 7 bases lay outside the gene matches. The V gene's germline CDR1 is SGHVS and CDR2 FQNEAQ. There are 16 residues in the CDR3. CDR3 loop: CASSRGTGSMNTEAFF. The CDR3 DNA reads TGTGCCAGCAGCCGAGGGACAGGGTCGATGAACACTGAAGCTTTCTTT.

The rearrangement joins TRBV30 to TRBJ1-6, with D uncertain. The CDR3 runs to 15 residues. Germline assignment: CDR1 GTSNPN and CDR2 SVGIG (reference sequence). V gave up 0 bases and J gave up 5 bases, with 11 bases separating them. The CDR3 nucleotides read TGTGCCTGGAGTGTACTCAGCGGGGATAATTCACCCCTCCACTTT. This encodes CAWSVLSGDNSPLHF.

The CDR3 loop is CASSSTRSGELFF. For the CDR3, the DNA is TGTGCCAGCAGCTCAACTCGCTCCGGGGAGCTGTTTTTT. The rearrangement joins TRBV7-9 to TRBJ2-2; D not resolved. CDR1 SEHNR and CDR2 FQNEAQ come from the germline V gene (reference sequence). The ends were cut back, 4 bases at V and 6 bases at J, with 9 bases in the middle. The CDR3 is 13 amino acids. The full variable domain, its missing parts supplied by reference TRBV7-9 and TRBJ2-2, is DTGVSQNPRHKITKRGQNVTFRCDPISEHNRLYWYRQTLGQGPEFLTYFQNEAQLEKSRLLSDRFSAERPKGSFSTLEIQRTEQGDSAMYLCASSSTRSGELFFGEGSRLTVL.

The chain couples TRBV19 to TRBJ2-7; D possibly corresponds to TRBD1 (6 bases). V lost 5 bases and J 4 bases, leaving 18 bases between the germline ends. Germline V gene data show CDR1 as LNHDA and CDR2 as SQIVND (reference sequence). The CDR3 totals 15 residues. The CDR3 DNA reads as TGTGCCAGTAGTGCCTCACAGGGTGGAAGGTACGAGCAGTACTTC. Residues: CASSASQGGRYEQYF.

This chain joins TRBV27 and TRBJ2-7, with D unresolved. This CDR3 has 13 residues. V lost 0 bases and J lost 5, with 8 bases in between. Per germline, CDR1 MNHEY and CDR2 SMNVEV (reference sequence). CDR3: CASSLSEKDEQYF. CDR3 coding DNA: TGTGCCAGCAGTTTATCGGAGAAGGACGAGCAGTACTTC.

This chain links TRBV29-1 with TRBJ2-7; D might be TRBD2 (6 bases). The CDR3 has 12 residues. Trimming pared 6 bases from V and 0 bases from J, leaving 9 bases between. The germline V gene has CDR1 SQVTM and CDR2 ANQGSEA. The CDR3 is CSVGTSSYEQYF. DNA of the CDR3: TGCAGCGTAGGGACTTCCTCCTACGAGCAGTACTTC.

The J gene is TRBJ2-2, the V gene TRBV6-5; TRBD1 agrees at 10 bases. V shed 5 bases, J shed 2 bases, and the junction held 2 bases outside the gene matches. Germline V gene sequence: CDR1 MNHEY, CDR2 SVGAGI. This CDR3 has 15 amino acids. The CDR3 DNA reads as TGTGCCAGCAGTCGGACAGGGGGAAACACCGGGGAGCTGTTTTTT. The encoded protein is CASSRTGGNTGELFF.

This chain links TRBV12-3 or TRBV12-4 with TRBJ2-7; D call uncertain. V was trimmed by 5 bases and J by 3 bases, leaving 11 bases between them. The CDR3 loop spans 13 amino acids. CDR3 DNA sequence: TGTGCCAGCAGTAGAATAGTACGCTACGAGCAGTACTTC. This sequence encodes CASSRIVRYEQYF.

This clone showed up just a few times. The chain is built from TRBV27 and TRBJ1-5; D gene ambiguous. The V and J ends lost 5 bases and 6 bases respectively, with 17 bases between them. From germline, CDR1 is MNHEY and CDR2 SMNVEV (reference sequence). The CDR3 consists of 15 residues. In DNA, the CDR3 is TGTGCCAGCAGTCCGCTGCTTCCTACGGGTCAGCCCCAGCATTTT. Protein product: CASSPLLPTGQPQHF.

The chain couples TRBV19 to TRBJ2-7; 7 positions match TRBD2. This CDR3 is 14 amino acids long. The germline V gene has CDR1 LNHDA and CDR2 SQIVND (reference sequence). After removal of 7 bases from V and 5 bases from J, the junction contained 11 bases not matched to a gene. CDR3 bases: TGTGCCAGTAACCTTCGGGAGGTGAAGAACGAGCAGTACTTC. It specifies CASNLREVKNEQYF.

The genes are TRBV3-1 (or the pseudogene TRBV3-2) and TRBJ2-3, with 10 bases matching TRBD2. The CDR3 loop spans 16 amino acids. Germline trimming cut 0 bases from V and 4 bases from J; bases unmatched to any gene: 4. Looked up from germline, CDR1 is LGHDT and CDR2 is YNNKEL (reference sequence). CDR3 coding DNA: TGTGCCAGCAGCCAAGATTATCTAGCGGGAGCAGATACGCAGTATTTT. Translation gives CASSQDYLAGADTQYF.

The chain carries TRBV2 and TRBJ1-5; the D is unclear. V dropped 6 bases and J dropped 0 bases, with 9 bases sitting between them. There are 14 residues in the CDR3. Germline V gives CDR1 SNHLY, CDR2 FYNNEI. CDR3 amino acids: CASSRHLSNQPQHF. DNA of the CDR3: TGTGCCAGCAGCCGACACCTTAGCAATCAGCCCCAGCATTTT. Variable domain in full (rest from reference TRBV2 and TRBJ1-5): EPEVTQTPSHQVTQMGQEVILRCVPISNHLYFYWYRQILGQKVEFLVSFYNNEISEKSEIFDDQFSVERPDGSNFTLKIRSTKLEDSAMYFCASSRHLSNQPQHFGDGTRLSIL.

This rearrangement joins TRBV5-1 to TRBJ1-4; D might be TRBD1 (6 bases). Germline loops: CDR1 SGHRS, CDR2 YFSETQ. The CDR3 totals 15 residues. Trimming shortened V by 0 bases and J by 5 bases, and 11 bases separated the two germline ends. The CDR3 reads CASSLGDKWNEKLFF. In DNA, the CDR3 is TGCGCCAGCAGCTTGGGGGACAAATGGAATGAAAAACTGTTTTTT.

This clone was found once. The gene calls are TRBV15 and TRBJ1-5, with D tentatively TRBD1 (6 bases). V lost 3 bases to trimming and J lost 6 bases, with 15 bases between them. The CDR3 is made up of 15 amino acids. Germline V gene sequence: CDR1 LNHNV, CDR2 YYDKDF (reference sequence). This chain's CDR3 is CATSSVAGVAQPQHF. Here the CDR3 DNA reads TGTGCCACCAGCAGTGTCGCAGGGGTGGCTCAGCCCCAGCATTTT.

DNA for the CDR3: TGTGCCAGCCGTTTCCGGGACAGGTATTCCCATCGGAATGAGCAGTTCTTC. Protein sequence: CASRFRDRYSHRNEQFF. The rearrangement joins TRBV6-4 to TRBJ2-1, with 8 bases aligning to TRBD1. The CDR3 has 17 residues. Germline V lookup: CDR1 MRHNA, CDR2 SNTAGT. With 8 bases clipped from V and 7 bases from J, the junction kept 19 bases outside the gene matches.

The V and J genes are TRBV4-3 and TRBJ2-1; D perhaps matches TRBD1 (5 bases). The ends were cut back, 0 bases at V and 9 bases at J, with 15 bases in the middle. The CDR3 runs 15 residues. Germline loops: CDR1 LGHNA, CDR2 YSLEER. DNA of the CDR3: TGCGCCAGCAGCCAAGATAGGGCAGGGCTAGGTGAGCAGTTCTTC. It codes for CASSQDRAGLGEQFF.

The chain combines TRBV28 with TRBJ2-2, with TRBD1 matching over 9 bases. Germline assignment: CDR1 MDHEN and CDR2 SYDVKM. The CDR3 consists of 15 residues. J gave up 5 bases and V 3 bases, and 4 bases lay outside the gene matches. This chain's CDR3 is CASSFLGQGTGELFF. The DNA of the CDR3 is TGTGCCAGCAGTTTTCTAGGACAGGGGACCGGGGAGCTGTTTTTT.

The gene calls are TRBV28 and TRBJ2-3; 7 bases are a match to TRBD2. The CDR3 has 12 residues. Germline CDR1 reads MDHEN; CDR2 reads SYDVKM. Germline trimming cut 4 bases from V and 6 bases from J; bases unmatched to any gene: 1. CDR3 sequence: CASSSRGDTQYF. Written as DNA, the CDR3 is TGTGCCAGCAGTTCGCGGGGGGATACGCAGTATTTT.

This clone came up a few times. The rearrangement links TRBV7-2 to TRBJ1-6; D is ambiguous. The CDR3 is 16 amino acids. V lost 3 bases to trimming and J lost 7 bases, with 16 bases between them. In germline, CDR1 is SGHTA, CDR2 FQGNSA. CDR3 DNA sequence: TGTGCCAGCAGCTTCCGAGACCGACTGAGGAATTCACCCCTCCACTTT. Translating gives CASSFRDRLRNSPLHF.

V and J are TRBV2 and TRBJ2-1, with TRBD1 matching 8 bases. V lost 4 bases and J lost 3; bases outside the gene matches: 2. Germline lookup yields CDR1 SNHLY and CDR2 FYNNEI. The length of the CDR3 is 14 residues. The CDR3 spells CASSATGGYNEQFF. DNA for the CDR3: TGTGCCAGCAGTGCTACAGGGGGCTACAATGAGCAGTTCTTC.

J is TRBJ2-3 and V is TRBV29-1; 7 bases agree with TRBD2. The V and J ends lost 7 bases and 0 bases, in that order; junction bases with no gene match: 10. Germline assignment: CDR1 SQVTM and CDR2 ANQGSEA. This CDR3 is 15 amino acids long. The CDR3 nucleotides read TGCAGCGGTCACGGGGACTACCGAAGCACAGATACGCAGTATTTT. It translates to CSGHGDYRSTDTQYF.

This clone was observed a single time. The chain links TRBV29-1 to TRBJ1-1, with 9 bases lining up with TRBD1. CDR3 length equals 12 residues. CDR1 is SQVTM, CDR2 ANQGSEA, per germline. J was trimmed by 5 bases and V by 5 bases; bases with no gene match: 3. The DNA for the CDR3 is TGCAGCGTTTTGACAGGGGGAACTGAAGCTTTCTTT. Protein: CSVLTGGTEAFF.

This clone has only a few counts. The V and J genes are TRBV5-1 and TRBJ2-7, with D possibly matching TRBD1 (7 bases). This CDR3 is built from 15 residues. Trimming stripped 4 bases from V and 7 bases from J, with 21 bases between. Germline V gene sequence: CDR1 SGHRS, CDR2 YFSETQ. The CDR3 protein is CASSGGTANMGEQYF. The CDR3, as DNA: TGCGCCAGCAGCGGAGGGACAGCGAACATGGGGGAGCAGTACTTC.

This clone was counted only a few times. The chain recombines TRBV5-1 with TRBJ1-6; D call uncertain. Trimming took off 0 bases at V and 9 bases at J, with 13 bases between the two ends. This CDR3 has 15 residues. The germline gives CDR1 SGHRS, CDR2 YFSETQ. The CDR3 sequence: CASSLAGTERSPLHF. The CDR3 nucleotides read TGCGCCAGCAGCTTGGCCGGAACAGAACGTTCACCCCTCCACTTT.

This chain connects TRBV7-9 to TRBJ2-5; D remains ambiguous. The CDR3 loop spans 12 amino acids. V lost 5 bases, J lost 5 bases, and 9 bases lay in between. CDR1 and CDR2 from the germline V gene are SEHNR and FQNEAQ (reference sequence). CDR3 region: CASSPSAETQYF. The DNA for the CDR3 is TGTGCCAGCAGCCCCTCTGCGGAGACCCAGTACTTC.